Below are 22 T cell receptor beta chains sequenced from a single sample in a study of T cells in Graves' hyperthyroidism and ophthalmopathy. The investigators amplified TCR beta CDR3 regions from RNA transcripts. The HTBI primer set served for first-round RT-PCR of the TCR CDR3. TCRdb processed the multiplex PCR reads anew with MiXCR; each CDR3 protein has one entry. The table includes about 620,000 distinct CDR3 sequences, about a sixth detected once. Sequencing was done on a sample of blood. The source of these receptors is a woman younger than 45 with Graves' hyperthyroidism.

Ten or more counts support this clonotype. The chain uses TRBV7-8 and TRBJ2-5; 7 bases are shared with TRBD1. Germline CDR1 and CDR2: SGHVS and FQNEAQ. Trimming cost V 1 base and J 3 bases; bases outside gene matches: 8. The CDR3 loop spans 16 amino acids. CDR3 in DNA: TGTGCCAGCAGCTTAGTCGACAGGGAAGGTAAAGAGACCCAGTACTTC. Residues: CASSLVDREGKETQYF.

This clonotype was seen only a few times. This chain links TRBV20-1 with TRBJ2-5; D might be TRBD2 (5 bases). CDR1 and CDR2 (germline): DFQATT, SNEGSKA (reference sequence). The CDR3 has 12 amino acids. V was cut by 3 bases and J by 6 bases, with 11 bases left in between. The CDR3 loop is CSASNRGKTQYF. As DNA, the CDR3 is TGCAGTGCTAGTAATCGGGGAAAGACCCAGTACTTC.

This clonotype was recorded many times. This chain uses TRBV6-1 with TRBJ2-1; 8 nucleotides agree with TRBD2. Germline loops: CDR1 MNHNS, CDR2 SASEGT. The CDR3 contains 14 residues. Trimming at V came to 5 bases and at J to 6 bases, leaving 6 bases not matched to a gene. The CDR3 coding sequence is TGTGCCAGCAGTCCCGGGACTAGTCTCAATGAGCAGTTCTTC. It is translated as CASSPGTSLNEQFF.

This clonotype was seen at least ten times. The V and J genes are TRBV30 and TRBJ2-2; a possible D gene is TRBD1 (6 bases). The CDR3 runs 13 residues. With 2 bases removed from V and 7 bases from J, the gap between germline ends came to 11 bases. The germline gives CDR1 GTSNPN, CDR2 SVGIG (reference sequence). The CDR3 spells CAWSYRANGELFF. The DNA for the CDR3 is TGTGCCTGGAGTTACAGGGCGAACGGGGAGCTGTTTTTT.

The table lists this clonotype with many counts. This chain links TRBV7-9 with TRBJ1-1, with 9 bases identical to TRBD1. V lost 1 base, J lost 11 bases, and 2 bases stayed unmatched. This CDR3 comprises 12 residues. Germline CDR1 is SEHNR and CDR2 is FQNEAQ (reference sequence). In nucleotides, the CDR3 is TGTGCCAGCAGCTTAGGGACAGGGGTTGCTTTCTTT. As protein: CASSLGTGVAFF.

There are many counts of this clonotype. The V call is TRBV30, the J call TRBJ2-3; D is unresolved. V was pared by 1 base and J by 4 bases, with 12 bases between. The germline V gene has CDR1 GTSNPN and CDR2 SVGIG (reference sequence). CDR3 length: 14 amino acids. The CDR3 loop reads CAWSELNSADTQYF. CDR3 DNA: TGTGCCTGGAGTGAACTTAATTCCGCAGATACGCAGTATTTT.

This clonotype was recorded many times. The chain has TRBV18 and TRBJ2-1, with TRBD1 matching 9 bases. V lost 3 bases, J lost 9 bases, and 3 bases stayed unmatched. The V gene's germline CDR1 is KGHSH and CDR2 LQKENI. CDR3 length: 13 residues. The CDR3, as DNA: TGTGCCAGCTCACCCGGGACAGGGACTGAGCAGTTCTTC. Protein product: CASSPGTGTEQFF. The full variable domain, rest sourced from reference TRBV18 and TRBJ2-1, is NAGVMQNPRHLVRRRGQEARLRCSPMKGHSHVYWYRQLPEEGLKFMVYLQKENIIDESGMPKERFSAEFPKEGPSILRIQQVVRGDSAAYFCASSPGTGTEQFFGPGTRLTVL.

Only one count was recorded for this clonotype. The CDR3 protein is CATGTGDGTEAFF. As DNA, the CDR3 is TGTGCCACCGGTACAGGGGATGGCACTGAAGCTTTCTTT. The genes are TRBV24-1 and TRBJ1-1; 7 bases align to TRBD1. Per germline, CDR1 KGHDR and CDR2 SFDVKD. This CDR3 has 13 amino acids. The J segment lost 4 bases and the V segment lost 9 bases, leaving 7 bases of the junction unmatched.

The chain recombines TRBV9 with TRBJ2-1, with TRBD1 identical over 9 bases. Germline loops: CDR1 SGDLS, CDR2 YYNGEE. The junction had 12 bases not matched to a gene; V was cut back by 4 bases and J by 7 bases. The CDR3 is 16 amino acids. CDR3 sequence: CASSSEGTGWLNEQFF. The CDR3, as DNA: TGTGCCAGCAGCTCCGAGGGGACAGGGTGGTTGAATGAGCAGTTCTTC.

This clonotype was found a few times. CDR3 sequence reads: CSATQPGLAVHEQYF. In DNA form, the CDR3 reads TGCAGTGCTACCCAGCCGGGACTAGCGGTCCACGAGCAGTACTTC. The V and J genes are TRBV20-1 and TRBJ2-7; 11 bases align to TRBD2. Germline lookup yields CDR1 DFQATT and CDR2 SNEGSKA (reference sequence). Trimming took 4 bases from V and 5 from J; bases not matched to a gene: 10. This CDR3 comprises 15 residues.

A remark on this clonotype: A read error is possible here, since a much larger clone lies one base away. The chain links TRBV5-1 to TRBJ2-5; 9 nucleotides align to TRBD1. Germline assignment: CDR1 SGHRS and CDR2 YFSETQ. The CDR3 contains 15 residues. The CDR3 nucleotides are TGCGCCAGCAGCGGAGGGACAGGGCTGGGGGAGACCCAGCACTTC. The encoded protein is CASSGGTGLGETQHF.

The chain is built from TRBV20-1 and TRBJ2-7, with TRBD2 as a possible D gene (5 bases). Germline CDR1 is DFQATT and CDR2 is SNEGSKA (reference sequence). V was shortened by 0 bases and J by 3 bases, with 12 bases between the two germline ends. CDR3 size: 14 residues. Here the CDR3 DNA reads TGCAGTGCTAGAGATCAGGACTTTCTCTACGAGCAGTACTTC. Translating it yields CSARDQDFLYEQYF.

Notes on this clonotype: A much larger clone differs by one base, so this may be a read error. The chain joins TRBV27 to TRBJ2-7; 11 bases map to TRBD2. The J segment lost 2 bases and the V segment lost 4 bases, leaving 7 bases of the junction unmatched. Germline-derived CDR1 and CDR2 are MNHEY and SMNVEV (reference sequence). This CDR3 has 16 residues. The CDR3 sequence is CASSWPTSGNPYEQYF. As DNA, the CDR3 is TGTGCCAGCAGTTGGCCGACTAGCGGGAACCCCTACGAGCAGTACTTC.

In this sample, this clonotype turned up many times. V is TRBV20-1 and J is TRBJ2-5; 9 nucleotides match TRBD2. Trimming took 6 bases from V and 0 from J; bases not matched to a gene: 11. Germline V gene lookup returns CDR1 DFQATT and CDR2 SNEGSKA (reference sequence). This CDR3 is 16 amino acids long. CDR3 in amino acids: CSARGLARKYQETQYF. Here the CDR3 DNA reads TGCAGTGCGAGGGGACTAGCCAGAAAGTACCAAGAGACCCAGTACTTC.

This clonotype was detected ten times or more. The chain joins TRBV12-3 or TRBV12-4 to TRBJ2-1; D call uncertain. The CDR3 runs 11 residues. Trimming stripped 7 bases from V and 10 bases from J, with 11 bases between. The chain's CDR3 is CASTLVGEQFF. In nucleotides, the CDR3 is TGTGCCAGCACCTTGGTAGGCGAGCAGTTCTTC.

This clonotype was recorded many times. The chain carries TRBV5-1 and TRBJ1-5; 11 positions match TRBD1. CDR1 is SGHRS and CDR2 is YFSETQ in the germline V gene. The CDR3 totals 15 residues. With V trimmed by 3 bases and J by 7 bases, 6 bases remained unmatched. CDR3: CASSWTGGSGQPQHF. CDR3 sequence (DNA): TGCGCCAGCAGCTGGACAGGGGGCTCGGGACAGCCCCAGCATTTT.

In regard to this clonotype: A much larger clone sits a single nucleotide away, making a read error possible. CDR3 sequence reads: CATSSVGDRGFNEQFF. The CDR3 nucleotides read TGTGCCACCAGCAGTGTGGGGGACAGGGGGTTCAATGAGCAGTTCTTC. V usage is TRBV15 and J usage is TRBJ2-1; 11 bases agree with TRBD1. The germline gives CDR1 LNHNV, CDR2 YYDKDF (reference sequence). With 3 bases clipped from V and 6 bases from J, the junction kept 7 bases outside the gene matches. The CDR3 spans 16 residues.

This clonotype was seen only a few times. The chain couples TRBV7-9 to TRBJ1-3; no clear D. V lost 5 bases and J 2 bases, leaving 7 bases between the germline ends. The CDR3 is made up of 13 amino acids. Germline CDR1 reads SEHNR; CDR2 reads FQNEAQ (reference sequence). CDR3 sequence: CASSTTAGNTIYF. CDR3 in DNA: TGTGCCAGCAGCACGACGGCTGGAAACACCATATATTTT.

The CDR3: CSVGEGSYVQGAFF. The CDR3 DNA is TGCAGCGTTGGAGAGGGCTCTTACGTCCAGGGGGCTTTCTTT. V usage is TRBV29-1 and J usage is TRBJ1-1, with D tentatively TRBD1 (6 bases). Germline CDR1 SQVTM, CDR2 ANQGSEA. Between the trimmed V and J ends, which lost 4 bases and 11 bases, there was a span of 23 bases. The CDR3 has 14 residues.

The sample holds many counts of this clonotype. CDR3 region: CAWTPIGTDTQYF. In nucleotides, the CDR3 is TGTGCCTGGACCCCGATCGGCACAGATACGCAGTATTTT. The chain carries TRBV30 and TRBJ2-3; D is unresolved. CDR3 length: 13 residues. Germline CDR1 and CDR2: GTSNPN and SVGIG (reference sequence). V lost 4 bases, J lost 1 base, and 9 bases lay in between.

This clonotype has a single count. The chain combines TRBV7-9 with TRBJ2-2, with TRBD2 matching 10 bases. The CDR3 is made up of 18 amino acids. CDR1 and CDR2 from the germline V gene are SEHNR and FQNEAQ (reference sequence). V shed 4 bases, J shed 3 bases, and the junction held 11 bases outside the gene matches. This chain's CDR3 is CASSSSRVLAGYTGELFF. The CDR3 region has the DNA TGTGCCAGCAGCTCCTCCCGAGTACTAGCGGGGTACACCGGGGAGCTGTTTTTT.

This clonotype was counted only a few times. V gene TRBV20-1 combines with J gene TRBJ1-1; the D is unclear. Germline V gene lookup returns CDR1 DFQATT and CDR2 SNEGSKA (reference sequence). V was pared by 0 bases and J by 2 bases, with 10 bases between. The length of the CDR3 is 14 residues. The CDR3 bases are TGCAGTGCTAGAGATCTTAAGGCTAACACTGAAGCTTTCTTT. This codes for CSARDLKANTEAFF.